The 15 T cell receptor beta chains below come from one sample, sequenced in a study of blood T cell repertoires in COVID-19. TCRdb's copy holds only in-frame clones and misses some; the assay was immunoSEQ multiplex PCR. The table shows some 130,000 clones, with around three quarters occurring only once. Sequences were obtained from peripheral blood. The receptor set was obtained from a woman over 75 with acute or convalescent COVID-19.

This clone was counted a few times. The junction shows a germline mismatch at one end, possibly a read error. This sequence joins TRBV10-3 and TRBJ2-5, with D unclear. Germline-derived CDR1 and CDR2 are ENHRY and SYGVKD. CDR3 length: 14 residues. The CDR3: CAISVQQTQATQYF. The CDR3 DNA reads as TGTGCCATCAGTGTCCAACAGACCCAAGCGACCCAGTACTTC.

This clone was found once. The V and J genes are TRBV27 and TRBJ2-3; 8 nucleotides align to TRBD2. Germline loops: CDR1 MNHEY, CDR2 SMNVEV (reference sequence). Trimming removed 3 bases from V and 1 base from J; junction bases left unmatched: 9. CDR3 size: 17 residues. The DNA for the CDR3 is TGTGCCAGCAGTTTGCTCCCTAGCGGGCCCGGCACAGATACGCAGTATTTT. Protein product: CASSLLPSGPGTDTQYF.

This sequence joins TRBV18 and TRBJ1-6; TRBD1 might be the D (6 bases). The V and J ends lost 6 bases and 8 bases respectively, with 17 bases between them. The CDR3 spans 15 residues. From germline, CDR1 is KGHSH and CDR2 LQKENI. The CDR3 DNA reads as TGTGCCAGCTCTCTCCCTCAGGCAGGGGATTCACCCCTCCACTTT. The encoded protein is CASSLPQAGDSPLHF.

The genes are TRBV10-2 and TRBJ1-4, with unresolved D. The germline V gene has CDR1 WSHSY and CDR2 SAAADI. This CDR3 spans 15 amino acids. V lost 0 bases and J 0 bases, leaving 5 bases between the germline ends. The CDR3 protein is CASSESRSTNEKLFF. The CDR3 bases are TGCGCCAGCAGTGAGTCGCGGTCAACTAATGAAAAACTGTTTTTT.

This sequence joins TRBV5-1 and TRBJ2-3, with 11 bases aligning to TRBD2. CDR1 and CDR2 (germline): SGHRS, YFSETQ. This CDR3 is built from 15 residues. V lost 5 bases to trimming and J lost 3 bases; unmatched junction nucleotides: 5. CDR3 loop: CASSFLAGGTDTQYF. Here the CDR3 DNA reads TGCGCCAGCAGTTTCCTAGCGGGAGGTACAGATACGCAGTATTTT.

For the CDR3, the DNA is TGTGCCATCAGTGAGCTGGGACAGCCCACCGGGGAGCTGTTTTTT. This codes for CAISELGQPTGELFF. The chain is built from TRBV10-3 and TRBJ2-2, with 7 bases fitting TRBD1. The CDR3 length is 15 residues. With 2 bases clipped from V and 4 bases from J, the junction kept 4 bases outside the gene matches. Germline CDR1 ENHRY, CDR2 SYGVKD.

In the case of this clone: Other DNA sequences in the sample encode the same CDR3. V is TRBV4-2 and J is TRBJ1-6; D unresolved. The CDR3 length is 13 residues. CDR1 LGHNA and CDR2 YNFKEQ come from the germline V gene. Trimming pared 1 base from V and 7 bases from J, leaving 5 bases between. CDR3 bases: TGTGCCAGCAGCCAAGGGAGGAATTCACCCCTCCACTTT. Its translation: CASSQGRNSPLHF.

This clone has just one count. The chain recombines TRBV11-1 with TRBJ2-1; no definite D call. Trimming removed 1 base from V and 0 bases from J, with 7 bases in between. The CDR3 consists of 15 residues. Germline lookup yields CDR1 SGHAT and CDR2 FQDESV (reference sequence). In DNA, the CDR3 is TGTGCCAGCAGCTTAGGATCTAGCTCCTACAATGAGCAGTTCTTC. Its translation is CASSLGSSSYNEQFF.

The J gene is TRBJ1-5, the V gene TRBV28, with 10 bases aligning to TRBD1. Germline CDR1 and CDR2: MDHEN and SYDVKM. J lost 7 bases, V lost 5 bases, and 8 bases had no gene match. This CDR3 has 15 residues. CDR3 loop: CASSGSTGGRQPQHF. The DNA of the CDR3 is TGTGCCAGCAGTGGGTCGACAGGGGGCAGACAGCCCCAGCATTTT.

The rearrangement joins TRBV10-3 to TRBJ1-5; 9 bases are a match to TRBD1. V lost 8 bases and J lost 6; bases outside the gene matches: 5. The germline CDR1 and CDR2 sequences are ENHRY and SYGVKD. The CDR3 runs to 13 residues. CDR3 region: CAIGDREAQPQHF. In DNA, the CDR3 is TGTGCCATCGGGGACAGGGAAGCTCAGCCCCAGCATTTT.

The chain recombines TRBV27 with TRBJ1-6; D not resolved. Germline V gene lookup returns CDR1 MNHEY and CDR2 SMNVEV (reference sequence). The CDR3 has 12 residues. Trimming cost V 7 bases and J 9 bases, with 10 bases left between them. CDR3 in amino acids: CASTSTSSPLHF. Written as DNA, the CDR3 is TGTGCCAGCACCTCGACTAGTTCACCCCTCCACTTT.

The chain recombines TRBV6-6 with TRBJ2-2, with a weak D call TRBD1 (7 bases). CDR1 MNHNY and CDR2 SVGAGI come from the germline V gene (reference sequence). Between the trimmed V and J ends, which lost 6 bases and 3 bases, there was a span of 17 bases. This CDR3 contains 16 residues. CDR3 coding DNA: TGTGCCAGCAGCCAAGACAGGGCGGGGTACACCGGGGAGCTGTTTTTT. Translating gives CASSQDRAGYTGELFF.

The CDR3 spells CASSSLGGANTEAFF. Here the CDR3 DNA reads TGTGCCAGCAGCTCTCTAGGAGGGGCGAACACTGAAGCTTTCTTT. The V gene is TRBV7-6, the J gene TRBJ1-1; weak D call: TRBD1 (5 bases). V lost 4 bases and J lost 1, with 13 bases in between. CDR3 length: 15 amino acids. Germline V gene data show CDR1 as SGHVS and CDR2 as FNYEAQ.

CDR3 in amino acids: CASSFQGLGEQYF. The CDR3 nucleotides read TGTGCCAGCAGTTTTCAGGGGCTGGGGGAGCAGTACTTC. The rearrangement joins TRBV6-2 or TRBV6-3 to TRBJ2-7, with D perhaps TRBD1 (6 bases). The ends were cut back, 4 bases at V and 7 bases at J, with 14 bases in the middle. Per germline, CDR1 MNHEY and CDR2 SVGEGT. This CDR3 contains 13 residues.

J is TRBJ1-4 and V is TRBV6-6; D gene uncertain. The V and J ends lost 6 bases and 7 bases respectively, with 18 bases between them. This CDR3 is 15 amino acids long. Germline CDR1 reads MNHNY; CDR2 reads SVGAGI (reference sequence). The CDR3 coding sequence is TGTGCCAGCAGCCCCGCCCGAGGGAGTGGTGAAAAACTGTTTTTT. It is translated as CASSPARGSGEKLFF.